This TCR beta chain was captured by sequencing in a study of brain T cells in children with intractable seizures. Germline V gene lookup returns CDR1 ENHRY and CDR2 SYGVKD. The CDR3 is 14 residues long. V lost 10 bases, J lost 2 bases, and 7 bases stayed unmatched. Time point here: blood from clinic visit 5 months post-surgery; TSC patient then seizure free. Using immunoSEQ multiplex PCR, the repertoire was profiled, and TCRdb retains in-frame clones only, with some absent. Of under 400,000 clones in the sample, over 90% were seen once. This chain joins TRBV10-3 and TRBJ1-1; the match to TRBD1 covers 10 bases. This specimen was peripheral blood, taken 4 to 5 months after surgery. This TCR came from a boy in the first two years of life with tuberous sclerosis and intractable seizures. The chain's CDR3 is CATTRDRGNTEAFF. In DNA form, the CDR3 reads TGTGCCACCACCAGGGACAGGGGCAACACTGAAGCTTTCTTT.